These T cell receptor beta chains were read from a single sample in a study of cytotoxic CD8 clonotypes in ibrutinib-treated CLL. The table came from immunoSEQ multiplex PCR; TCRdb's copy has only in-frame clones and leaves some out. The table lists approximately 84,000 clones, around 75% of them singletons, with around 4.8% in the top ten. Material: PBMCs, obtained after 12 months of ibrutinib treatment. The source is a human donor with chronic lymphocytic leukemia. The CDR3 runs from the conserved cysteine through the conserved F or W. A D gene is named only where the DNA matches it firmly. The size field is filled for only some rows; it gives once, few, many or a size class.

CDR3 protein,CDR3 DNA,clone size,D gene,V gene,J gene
CASRGGNTGELFF,TGTGCCAGCCGGGGGGGTAACACCGGGGAGCTGTTTTTT,.,TRBD2,TRBV9,TRBJ2-2
CASSQVSGPNYGYTF,TGTGCCAGCAGCCAAGTGTCGGGGCCCAACTATGGCTACACCTTC,once,.,TRBV4-2,TRBJ1-2
CASSYSLGNTEAFF,TGTGCCAGCAGTTACTCTTTGGGGAACACTGAAGCTTTCTTT,few,.,TRBV6-6,TRBJ1-1
CASGTSSGGTGELFF,TGTGCTAGTGGTACCTCGTCTGGAGGCACCGGGGAGCTGTTTTTT,.,.,TRBV12-5,TRBJ2-2
CASSPRAGELFF,TGTGCCAGCAGCCCGAGGGCCGGGGAGCTGTTTTTT,.,.,TRBV5-4,TRBJ2-2
CASSLATGGFVHNEQFF,TGTGCCAGCAGCTTGGCGACAGGGGGCTTTGTCCACAATGAGCAGTTCTTC,.,TRBD1,TRBV5-5,TRBJ2-1
CASRPTGRGEKLFF,TGTGCCAGTAGGCCGACAGGTAGAGGTGAAAAACTGTTTTTT,once,.,TRBV19,TRBJ1-4
CSVEDEGSRTYEQYF,TGCAGCGTTGAAGATGAGGGCAGCCGAACCTACGAGCAGTACTTC,.,.,TRBV29-1,TRBJ2-7
CASGQAHSPLHF,TGTGCCAGCGGACAGGCCCATTCACCCCTCCACTTT,.,TRBD1,TRBV28,TRBJ1-6
CASSIRDRGSNTIYF,TGTGCCAGCAGCATCCGGGACAGGGGTTCGAACACCATATATTTT,.,.,TRBV21-1,TRBJ1-3
CASSLVGSGGLYGYTF,TGTGCCAGCAGCTTGGTGGGGTCAGGGGGACTCTATGGCTACACCTTC,.,TRBD1,TRBV5-6,TRBJ1-2
CASSLVGGDSGANVLTF,TGTGCCAGCAGCTTAGTGGGCGGGGACTCTGGGGCCAACGTCCTGACTTTC,.,.,TRBV7-2,TRBJ2-6
CASRGGSETQYF,TGTGCCAGCAGGGGCGGGTCAGAGACCCAGTACTTC,.,.,TRBV6-5,TRBJ2-5
CASSTPGTDHYEQYF,TGTGCCAGCAGTACCCCCGGGACAGACCACTACGAGCAGTACTTC,once,TRBD1,TRBV27,TRBJ2-7
CASSPGWVGMNTEAFF,TGTGCCAGCAGCCCGGGATGGGTGGGCATGAACACTGAAGCTTTCTTT,.,.,TRBV5-6,TRBJ1-1
CASSPRTGIGLEQYF,TGTGCCAGCAGCCCAAGGACGGGGATAGGGTTGGAGCAGTACTTC,.,.,TRBV27,TRBJ2-7
CASSPAGTANTEAFF,TGTGCCAGCAGCCCCGCCGGGACAGCGAACACTGAAGCTTTCTTT,.,TRBD1,TRBV11-2,TRBJ1-1
CSVGPRGGYTF,TGCAGCGTTGGCCCCAGGGGTGGCTACACCTTC,.,.,TRBV29-1,TRBJ1-2
CASREGRPTYEQYF,TGTGCCAGCCGGGAGGGCAGGCCCACCTACGAGCAGTACTTC,many,TRBD2,TRBV2,TRBJ2-7
CASRQVSGANVLTF,TGTGCCAGCCGACAGGTCTCTGGGGCCAACGTCCTGACTTTC,.,.,TRBV2,TRBJ2-6
CATSRDGIAGPRGQFF,TGTGCCACCAGCAGAGATGGGATAGCGGGCCCCCGGGGGCAGTTCTTC,.,TRBD2,TRBV15,TRBJ2-1
CASSTPDREAYNEQFF,TGCGCCAGCAGCACCCCGGACAGGGAGGCCTACAATGAGCAGTTCTTC,.,TRBD1,TRBV5-1,TRBJ2-1
CASSPDPLGGYTF,TGTGCCAGCAGCCCCGACCCGTTGGGCGGCTACACCTTC,medium-sized,.,TRBV5-4,TRBJ1-2
CASSPLAGEVFF,TGTGCCAGCAGCCCCCTAGCGGGAGAGGTGTTCTTC,.,TRBD2,TRBV7-2,TRBJ2-1
CASSLGAGFANQPQHF,TGTGCCAGTAGTCTAGGGGCAGGATTCGCTAATCAGCCCCAGCATTTT,.,.,TRBV19,TRBJ1-5
CATQLGSVTKGTAFF,TGTGCCACCCAACTAGGTTCCGTAACCAAGGGGACAGCTTTCTTT,once,.,TRBV28,TRBJ1-1
CASSVDGHGYTF,TGTGCCAGCAGCGTAGATGGGCACGGCTACACCTTC,once,.,TRBV9,TRBJ1-2
CASSSTGGLPEAFF,TGTGCCAGCAGCTCCACCGGGGGCTTGCCTGAAGCTTTCTTT,.,.,TRBV7-2,TRBJ1-1
CASSYALASVGELFF,TGTGCCAGCAGTTACGCGCTAGCGTCGGTCGGGGAGCTGTTTTTT,once,.,TRBV6-5,TRBJ2-2
CASSLGPSNTEAFF,TGTGCCAGCAGCTTGGGGCCCTCGAACACTGAAGCTTTCTTT,.,.,TRBV7-2,TRBJ1-1
CASTPGGRINEKLFF,TGTGCCAGCACCCCTGGGGGGCGCATTAATGAAAAACTGTTTTTT,.,.,TRBV28,TRBJ1-4
CASSYSRLAGVEQYF,TGTGCCAGCAGTTACTCGAGGCTAGCGGGAGTCGAGCAGTACTTC,.,TRBD2,TRBV6-5,TRBJ2-7
CASSLGPHLKTQYF,TGCGCCAGCAGCTTGGGACCGCACCTCAAGACCCAGTACTTC,once,.,TRBV5-1,TRBJ2-5
CASSPTGGNSPLHF,TGTGCCAGCAGCCCGACAGGGGGAAATTCACCCCTCCACTTT,few,TRBD1,TRBV7-3,TRBJ1-6
CASSEPLGALPDQPQHF,TGTGCCAGCAGTGAACCCCTGGGGGCTCTACCCGATCAGCCCCAGCATTTT,few,.,TRBV6-1,TRBJ1-5
CASREPGQGSPLHF,TGTGCCAGCAGGGAACCGGGACAGGGTTCACCCCTCCACTTT,.,TRBD1,TRBV6-1,TRBJ1-6
CASSVGGAINQPQHF,TGTGCCAGCAGCGTAGGCGGGGCCATCAATCAGCCCCAGCATTTT,once,.,TRBV9,TRBJ1-5
CASSQRRGPLHF,TGTGCCAGCAGCCAAAGGAGGGGGCCCCTCCACTTT,.,.,TRBV27,TRBJ1-6
CAWSTGVGGQYF,TGTGCCTGGAGTACCGGAGTGGGGGGGCAGTACTTC,.,.,TRBV30,TRBJ2-7
CASSPDTTSTDTQYF,TGCGCCAGCAGCCCGGACACAACTAGCACAGATACGCAGTATTTT,few,.,TRBV5-1,TRBJ2-3
CASSTRREKLFF,TGTGCCAGCAGTACCCGTAGGGAAAAACTGTTTTTT,.,.,TRBV28,TRBJ1-4
CASSPGQVISPLHF,TGTGCCAGCAGCCCGGGACAGGTGATATCACCCCTCCACTTT,once,TRBD1,TRBV11-2,TRBJ1-6
CASGVAGDYNEQFF,TGTGCCAGCGGTGTTGCGGGGGACTACAATGAGCAGTTCTTC,.,TRBD2,TRBV2,TRBJ2-1
CASSVEAGWGTGELFF,TGTGCCAGCAGCGTAGAGGCAGGGTGGGGCACCGGGGAGCTGTTTTTT,many,.,TRBV9,TRBJ2-2
CASSYGGPTTGELFF,TGTGCCAGCAGCTACGGAGGCCCGACCACCGGGGAGCTGTTTTTT,.,.,TRBV13,TRBJ2-2
CASSFLDTQYF,TGTGCCAGCAGTTTTCTGGATACGCAGTATTTT,.,.,TRBV28,TRBJ2-3
CASSLGWEGTEAFF,TGTGCCAGCAGCTTAGGGTGGGAGGGCACTGAAGCTTTCTTT,once,.,TRBV7-2,TRBJ1-1
CAWSVWGLVGELFF,TGTGCCTGGAGTGTGTGGGGGCTGGTCGGGGAGCTGTTTTTT,.,.,TRBV30,TRBJ2-2